This T cell receptor beta chain was observed in a study of cytomegalovirus exposure and HLA in healthy donors. 60 Vbeta and 13 Jbeta primers were used in PCR. Clones were sequenced by immunoSEQ multiplex PCR, and TCRdb holds only the in-frame ones, with some missing. The sample lists tens of thousands of clones, about 78% occurring once. Study-level points and caveats: Later analysis associated a missense DCLRE1C variant with TCR beta V- and J-gene trimming. The majority of TCR sequences were rare, yet some public TCRs appeared in many donors. Altogether, 150 to 200 TCR beta chains were recorded as cytomegalovirus-associated.

The CDR3 has 17 residues. After removal of 0 bases from V and 4 bases from J, the junction contained 11 bases not matched to a gene. CDR1 and CDR2 from the germline V gene are MRHNA and SNTAGT. With regard to this clone: Its target is unknown.

Though probably carrying unrecorded immune exposures, donors were nominally healthy at sampling. The chain is built from TRBV6-4 and TRBJ1-2, with TRBD1 identical over 7 bases. The origin of this receptor is a man between 18 and 29 years old in good health and CMV-seropositive. Sequencing was carried out using PBMCs. The CDR3 DNA is TGTGCCAGCAGTGACTCGACGCAGGGGGAACCTCTCTATGGCTACACCTTC. This gives the protein CASSDSTQGEPLYGYTF.